These T cell receptor beta chains were read from a single sample in a study of T cells in Graves' hyperthyroidism and ophthalmopathy. A single record per CDR3 protein comes from TCRdb applying MiXCR to the multiplex PCR reads. The table records fewer than 800,000 distinct CDR3 sequences, 15% to 20% of them present only once. Sequenced input: blood. The receptors were gathered from a man between 18 and 35 years old with Graves' hyperthyroidism. Each CDR3 is given with its conserved first and last residue. The D gene is left open where the match is weak. Size values are once, few and many counts, or a class for expanded clones, and some rows have none.

>few|TRBJ2-3|TRBV9|-
CASSVLPSDTQYF
TGTGCCAGCAGCGTATTGCCGTCAGATACGCAGTATTTT
>many|TRBJ2-5|TRBV12-3/TRBV12-4|-
CASSLNDGETQYF
TGTGCCAGCAGTTTAAATGACGGGGAGACCCAGTACTTC
>-|TRBJ2-2|TRBV4-2|-
CASSHGTEGLSVTGELFF
TGTGCCAGCAGCCACGGGACCGAAGGTCTCTCGGTCACCGGGGAGCTGTTTTTT
>many|TRBJ2-3|TRBV12-3/TRBV12-4|-
CASSLDRAADTQYF
TGTGCCAGCAGTTTGGACAGAGCCGCAGATACGCAGTATTTT
>many|TRBJ2-5|TRBV10-3|TRBD1
CAISESVTGIETQYF
TGTGCCATCAGTGAGTCGGTGACAGGGATCGAGACCCAGTACTTC
>few|TRBJ2-3|TRBV9|TRBD2
CASSVGSSGNTDTQYF
TGTGCCAGCAGCGTAGGGTCTAGCGGGAACACAGATACGCAGTATTTT
>-|TRBJ2-7|TRBV28|TRBD2
CACSGSISGSYEQYF
TGTGCATGTAGCGGGAGTATTTCAGGGTCCTACGAGCAGTACTTC
>many|TRBJ2-5|TRBV7-3|TRBD1
CASSQGQGGTQYF
TGTGCCAGCAGCCAAGGACAGGGGGGGACCCAGTACTTC
>-|TRBJ1-4|TRBV27|-
CASSRIFREDEKLFF
TGTGCCAGCAGCCGTATTTTCCGGGAAGATGAAAAACTGTTTTTT
>-|TRBJ1-5|TRBV6-2/TRBV6-3|-
CASSYSGTEYQPQHF
TGTGCCAGCAGTTACTCCGGGACGGAATATCAGCCCCAGCATTTT
>-|TRBJ2-1|TRBV6-2/TRBV6-3|-
CASTNSADYNEQFF
TGTGCCAGCACGAATAGCGCAGACTACAATGAGCAGTTCTTC
>few|TRBJ2-2|TRBV5-1|TRBD2
CASSLEAGVRTGELFF
TGCGCCAGCAGCTTAGAAGCGGGAGTTCGCACCGGGGAGCTGTTTTTT
>-|TRBJ2-3|TRBV6-1|-
CASSEALPSTDTQYF
TGTGCCAGCAGTGAAGCCCTCCCTAGCACAGATACGCAGTATTTT
>few|TRBJ2-4|TRBV10-1|-
CASSEPGAKNIQYF
TGCGCCAGCAGTGAACCGGGAGCCAAAAACATTCAGTACTTC
>many|TRBJ1-1|TRBV30|-
CAWSPMGEAFF
TGTGCCTGGAGTCCGATGGGTGAAGCTTTCTTT
>-|TRBJ1-5|TRBV19|-
CASRPPIGDWSPSNQPQHF
TGTGCCAGTAGGCCCCCGATCGGGGATTGGAGCCCTTCCAATCAGCCCCAGCATTTT
>many|TRBJ1-6|TRBV2|-
CAVRTAGYSPLHF
TGTGCCGTTCGGACAGCGGGCTATTCACCCCTCCACTTT
>few|TRBJ2-5|TRBV29-1|-
CSVRHGQETQYF
TGCAGCGTCCGACACGGTCAAGAGACCCAGTACTTC
>few|TRBJ2-1|TRBV20-1|TRBD2
CSAGISGRPHNEQFF
TGCAGTGCTGGAATAAGCGGGAGACCCCACAATGAGCAGTTCTTC
>few|TRBJ2-1|TRBV7-6|-
CASSLYGSSGNEQFF
TGTGCCAGCAGCTTGTACGGGAGCTCGGGGAATGAGCAGTTCTTC
>-|TRBJ1-2|TRBV12-5|-
CASGLVTAVLYGYTF
TGTGCTAGTGGTTTGGTAACGGCAGTACTCTATGGCTACACCTTC
>many|TRBJ2-3|TRBV20-1|-
CSASPSRARDTQYF
TGCAGTGCTAGTCCCTCGAGGGCGCGAGATACGCAGTATTTT
>few|TRBJ2-3|TRBV9|-
CASKGSLSTDTQYF
TGTGCCAGCAAGGGCAGCTTAAGCACAGATACGCAGTATTTT
>-|TRBJ2-5|TRBV15|-
CATSRAYGAPETQYF
TGTGCCACCAGCAGAGCCTATGGGGCTCCGGAGACCCAGTACTTC
>many|TRBJ2-7|TRBV28|TRBD2
CASSSLAGVFYEQYF
TGTGCCAGCAGTTCGTTAGCGGGAGTTTTTTACGAGCAGTACTTC
>many|TRBJ2-1|TRBV6-2/TRBV6-3|-
CASSPPESEQFF
TGTGCCAGCAGCCCGCCTGAGTCTGAGCAGTTCTTC
>few|TRBJ1-1|TRBV18|-
CASSTFPPGGTNTEAFF
TGTGCCAGCTCAACCTTCCCGCCGGGCGGCACGAACACTGAAGCTTTCTTT
>many|TRBJ2-3|TRBV19|-
CASSIDPSTDTQYF
TGTGCCAGTAGTATCGACCCGAGCACAGATACGCAGTATTTT
>-|TRBJ1-5|TRBV24-1|TRBD1
CATSDPGGTPNQPQHF
TGTGCCACCAGTGATCCAGGGGGCACCCCGAATCAGCCCCAGCATTTT
>few|TRBJ2-7|TRBV10-2|TRBD1
CASRPGTGGSEQYF
TGCGCCAGCAGACCCGGGACAGGGGGCAGCGAGCAGTACTTC